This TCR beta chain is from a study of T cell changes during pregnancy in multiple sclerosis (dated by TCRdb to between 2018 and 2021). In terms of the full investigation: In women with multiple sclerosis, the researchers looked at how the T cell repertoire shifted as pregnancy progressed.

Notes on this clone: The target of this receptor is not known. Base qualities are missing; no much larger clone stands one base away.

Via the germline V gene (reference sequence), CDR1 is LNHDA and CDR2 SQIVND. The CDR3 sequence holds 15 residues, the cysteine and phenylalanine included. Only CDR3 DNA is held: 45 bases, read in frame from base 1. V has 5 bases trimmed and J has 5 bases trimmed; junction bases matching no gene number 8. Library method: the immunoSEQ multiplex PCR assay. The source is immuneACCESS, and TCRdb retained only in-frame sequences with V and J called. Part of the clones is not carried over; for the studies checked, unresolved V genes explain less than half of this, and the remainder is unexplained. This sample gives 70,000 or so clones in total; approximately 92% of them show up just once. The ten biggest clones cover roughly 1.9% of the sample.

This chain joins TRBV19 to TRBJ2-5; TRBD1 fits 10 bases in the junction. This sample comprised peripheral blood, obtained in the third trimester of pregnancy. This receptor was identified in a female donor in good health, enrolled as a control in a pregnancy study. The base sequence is TGTGCCAGTAGTTACCGGGACAGGGGAGGGGAGACCCAGTACTTC. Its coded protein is CASSYRDRGGETQYF.